The rows below give T cell receptor beta chains drawn from one sample of a study of lymphopenia after photon versus proton radiotherapy. Only in-frame clones appear in the TCRdb table, and some are missing; sequencing was by immunoSEQ multiplex PCR. The table has fewer than 50,000 clones, 85% seen once; the top ten hold around 2%. The sample consisted of peripheral blood, taken from a patient treated with photon-based radiotherapy. The receptors come from a man aged 40-49 years with gastric cancer. Both conserved end residues are part of each CDR3. Each record gives: V gene, J gene, clone size, D gene, CDR3 protein, CDR3 DNA. The D gene is left open where the match is weak. A row's size may be missing; if present it is once, few, many or a size class.

V: TRBV6-5
J: TRBJ2-5
size: NA
D: TRBD1
CDR3: CASRPDRAQETQYF
DNA: TGTGCCAGCAGACCAGACAGGGCCCAAGAGACCCAGTACTTC

V: TRBV2
J: TRBJ1-3
size: NA
D: TRBD1
CDR3: CASTEGARSGNTIYF
DNA: TGTGCCAGCACCGAGGGGGCCCGGTCTGGAAACACCATATATTTT

V: TRBV10-2
J: TRBJ2-3
size: NA
D: TRBD1
CDR3: CASSSRDRGFDTQYF
DNA: TGCGCCAGCAGTTCCCGGGACAGGGGTTTTGATACGCAGTATTTT

V: TRBV11-2
J: TRBJ2-1
size: few
D: NA
CDR3: CASRFRDPRGSYNEQFF
DNA: TGTGCCAGCAGGTTCCGGGACCCACGGGGCTCCTACAATGAGCAGTTCTTC

V: TRBV29-1
J: TRBJ2-3
size: NA
D: TRBD1
CDR3: CSVEGAGTGEADTQYF
DNA: TGCAGCGTTGAAGGTGCCGGGACAGGGGAAGCAGATACGCAGTATTTT

V: TRBV6-6
J: TRBJ1-1
size: NA
D: NA
CDR3: CASSYEKNTEAFF
DNA: TGTGCCAGCAGTTACGAGAAGAACACTGAAGCTTTCTTT

V: TRBV5-6
J: TRBJ1-1
size: NA
D: TRBD1
CDR3: CASSSGQVVTEAFF
DNA: TGTGCCAGCAGCTCCGGACAGGTAGTCACTGAAGCTTTCTTT

V: TRBV4-1
J: TRBJ1-6
size: few
D: NA
CDR3: CASSQEGDRNSPLHF
DNA: TGCGCCAGCAGCCAAGAGGGGGATCGGAATTCACCCCTCCACTTT

V: TRBV12-5
J: TRBJ2-2
size: NA
D: NA
CDR3: CASGLVETGNTGELFF
DNA: TGTGCTAGTGGTTTGGTAGAGACAGGGAACACCGGGGAGCTGTTTTTT

V: TRBV25-1
J: TRBJ2-1
size: NA
D: NA
CDR3: CASSGRGSSYNEQFF
DNA: TGTGCCAGCAGTGGGCGGGGCAGCTCCTACAATGAGCAGTTCTTC

V: TRBV4-3
J: TRBJ2-5
size: NA
D: TRBD1
CDR3: CASSRATGRETQYF
DNA: TGCGCCAGCAGCCGAGCGACAGGGCGAGAGACCCAGTACTTC

V: TRBV10-3
J: TRBJ1-3
size: NA
D: TRBD1
CDR3: CAISESGQGVGTIYF
DNA: TGTGCCATCAGTGAGTCAGGGCAGGGGGTCGGCACCATATATTTT

V: TRBV12-5
J: TRBJ2-1
size: NA
D: NA
CDR3: CASAPAAIGNEQFF
DNA: TGTGCTAGTGCCCCAGCGGCGATTGGCAATGAGCAGTTCTTC

V: TRBV4-1
J: TRBJ1-2
size: NA
D: NA
CDR3: CASSPDRTGYGYTF
DNA: TGCGCCAGCAGCCCAGACAGGACGGGGTATGGCTACACCTTC

V: TRBV11-2
J: TRBJ1-2
size: NA
D: NA
CDR3: CASSPRVGRYLYGYTF
DNA: TGTGCCAGCAGCCCCCGGGTAGGACGATACCTCTATGGCTACACCTTC

V: TRBV5-3
J: TRBJ2-2
size: NA
D: TRBD1
CDR3: CARSLRGLGTGELFF
DNA: TGTGCCAGAAGCTTGAGGGGGCTCGGCACCGGGGAGCTGTTTTTT

V: TRBV9
J: TRBJ1-4
size: NA
D: TRBD1
CDR3: CASSVVGQGYEKLFF
DNA: TGTGCCAGCAGCGTAGTTGGACAGGGTTATGAAAAACTGTTTTTT

V: TRBV7-6
J: TRBJ2-7
size: NA
D: TRBD1
CDR3: CASSSGTGGGEQYF
DNA: TGTGCCAGCAGCTCCGGGACAGGGGGTGGCGAGCAGTACTTC

V: TRBV30
J: TRBJ1-2
size: NA
D: NA
CDR3: CAWKGFDYGYTF
DNA: TGTGCCTGGAAAGGGTTTGACTATGGCTACACCTTC

V: TRBV6-1
J: TRBJ2-1
size: once
D: NA
CDR3: CATTPGPATYNEQFF
DNA: TGTGCCACCACACCGGGCCCCGCTACCTACAATGAGCAGTTCTTC

V: TRBV7-6
J: TRBJ1-5
size: NA
D: NA
CDR3: CASSNDLYSNQPQHF
DNA: TGTGCCAGCAGCAACGACCTCTATAGCAATCAGCCCCAGCATTTT

V: TRBV7-8
J: TRBJ2-7
size: NA
D: TRBD2
CDR3: CASSLPGAGAPYEQYF
DNA: TGTGCCAGCAGCCTCCCCGGAGCGGGGGCCCCCTACGAGCAGTACTTC

V: TRBV25-1
J: TRBJ1-1
size: NA
D: NA
CDR3: CASTRWTEAFF
DNA: TGTGCCAGCACCAGGTGGACTGAAGCTTTCTTT

V: TRBV30
J: TRBJ2-7
size: few
D: TRBD2
CDR3: CACSSGASYEQYF
DNA: TGTGCCTGTTCTAGCGGGGCCTCCTACGAGCAGTACTTC